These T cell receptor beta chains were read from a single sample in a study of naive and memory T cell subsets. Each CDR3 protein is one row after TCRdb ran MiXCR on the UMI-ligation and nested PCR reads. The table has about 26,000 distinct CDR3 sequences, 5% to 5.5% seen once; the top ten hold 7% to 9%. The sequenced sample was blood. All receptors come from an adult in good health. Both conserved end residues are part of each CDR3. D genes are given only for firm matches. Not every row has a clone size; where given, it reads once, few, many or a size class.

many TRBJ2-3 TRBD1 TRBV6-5 CASSYPGTGIADTQYF TGTGCCAGCAGTTACCCCGGGACAGGGATTGCAGATACGCAGTATTTT
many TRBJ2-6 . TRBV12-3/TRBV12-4 CASSPGTAGANVLTF TGTGCCAGCAGTCCAGGGACTGCTGGGGCCAACGTCCTGACTTTC
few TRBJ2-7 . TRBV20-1 CSALISGSSYEQYF TGCAGTGCCCTCATTTCAGGGAGTTCCTACGAGCAGTACTTC
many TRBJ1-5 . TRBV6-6 CASTSERKGLQPQHF TGTGCCAGCACCTCCGAGCGAAAAGGGCTTCAGCCCCAGCATTTT
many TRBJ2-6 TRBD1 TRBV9 CASSAQGSGANVLTF TGTGCCAGCAGCGCACAGGGGTCTGGGGCCAACGTCCTGACTTTC
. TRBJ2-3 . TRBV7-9 CASRRGEPEGTQYF TGTGCCAGCAGACGAGGGGAGCCCGAGGGGACGCAGTATTTT
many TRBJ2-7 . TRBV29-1 CSVRDTLYEQYF TGCAGCGTGAGGGACACCCTCTACGAGCAGTACTTC
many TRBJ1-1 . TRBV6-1 CASIALWTEAFF TGTGCCAGCATCGCGTTGTGGACTGAAGCTTTCTTT
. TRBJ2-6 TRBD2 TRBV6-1 CASSVTSGLNSGANVLTF TGTGCCAGCAGTGTGACTAGCGGGCTGAACTCTGGGGCCAACGTCCTGACTTTC
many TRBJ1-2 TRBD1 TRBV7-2 CASSLTGGLDYGYTF TGTGCCAGCAGCTTGACAGGGGGCCTTGATTATGGCTACACCTTC
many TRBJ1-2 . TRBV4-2 CASSQDGESGYTF TGTGCCAGCAGCCAAGATGGGGAATCGGGCTACACCTTC
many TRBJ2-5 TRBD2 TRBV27 CASSLSTSSGGFGTQYF TGTGCCAGCAGTTTATCGACTTCTAGCGGGGGTTTCGGGACCCAGTACTTC
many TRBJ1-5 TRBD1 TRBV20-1 CSALDRARNQPQHF TGCAGTGCTTTGGACAGGGCGAGAAATCAGCCCCAGCATTTT
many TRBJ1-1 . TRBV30 CAWSRLENTEAFF TGTGCCTGGAGTCGACTGGAGAACACTGAAGCTTTCTTT
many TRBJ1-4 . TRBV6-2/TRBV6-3 CASNNRAEKLFF TGTGCCAGCAACAACAGGGCGGAAAAACTGTTTTTT
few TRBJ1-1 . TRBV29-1 CSDRWETEAFF TGCAGCGACCGGTGGGAAACTGAAGCTTTCTTT